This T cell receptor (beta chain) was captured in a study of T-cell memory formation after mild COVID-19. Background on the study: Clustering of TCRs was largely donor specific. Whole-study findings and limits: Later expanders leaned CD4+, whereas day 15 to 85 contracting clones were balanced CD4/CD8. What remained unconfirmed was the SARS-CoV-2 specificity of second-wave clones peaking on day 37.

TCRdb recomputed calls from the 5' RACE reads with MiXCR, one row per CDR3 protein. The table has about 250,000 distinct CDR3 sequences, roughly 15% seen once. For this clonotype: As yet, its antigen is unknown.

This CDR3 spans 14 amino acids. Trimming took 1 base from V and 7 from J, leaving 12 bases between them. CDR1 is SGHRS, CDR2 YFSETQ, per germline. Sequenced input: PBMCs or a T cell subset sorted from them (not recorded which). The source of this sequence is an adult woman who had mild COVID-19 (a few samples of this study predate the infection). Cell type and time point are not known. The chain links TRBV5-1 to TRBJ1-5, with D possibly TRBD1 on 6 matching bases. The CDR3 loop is CASSLSAGGQPQHF. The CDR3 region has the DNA TGCGCCAGCAGCTTGTCGGCCGGGGGCCAGCCCCAGCATTTT.